This T cell receptor (beta chain) was sequenced for a study of early T cells in non-severe SARS-CoV-2 infection. Study observations and caveats: Using VDJdb, the matching emphasized anti-spike CD8 responses while missing private and CD4 specificities.

Worth noting for this clonotype: Its specificity is not known.

TCRdb analysed the 5' RACE reads with MiXCR anew, one entry per CDR3 protein. The sample holds tens of thousands of distinct CDR3 sequences, roughly an eighth seen once. The sample was whole blood. This receptor was identified in an adult who was a healthcare worker with PCR-confirmed SARS-CoV-2 infection or an uninfected control (not recorded which).

CDR3 residues: CASSLESFQETQYF. DNA for the CDR3: TGTGCCAGCAGCTTAGAGAGTTTCCAAGAGACCCAGTACTTC. The V gene is TRBV7-2, the J gene TRBJ2-5; D remains ambiguous. The germline V and J ends were trimmed by 1 base and 1 base, with 7 bases remaining between them. The CDR3 sequence is 14 residues long. Germline V gene lookup returns CDR1 SGHTA and CDR2 FQGNSA.